The T cell receptor (beta chain) under discussion was sequenced for a study of blood T cell repertoires in COVID-19. Whole-study context: Both acute and convalescent COVID-19 samples were obtained from the United States, Italy and Spain.

A note on this clone: One end of the junction does not line up with germline, which may come from a read error.

TCRdb's table, derived via immunoSEQ multiplex PCR, lists solely in-frame clones and lacks some. Found here are 150,000 to 200,000 clones, about 88% of them singletons; the top ten hold around 0.5%. Enrolled during active infection, Seattle patients were then followed longitudinally. The CDR3 runs 16 residues. CDR1 and CDR2 (germline): SSHAT, FNYEAQ (reference sequence). The chain uses TRBV7-7 and TRBJ1-6, with D unclear. This sequence originates from a man between 60 and 75 years old with COVID-19, enrolled during active disease. The specimen was peripheral blood. The CDR3 DNA follows: TGTGCTAGCAGCTTACCACGGGAGTTTAGGAATTCACCCCTCCACTTT. Amino acid sequence: CASSLPREFRNSPLHF.